This TCR beta chain was obtained from a study of CD8 T cells in ankylosing spondylitis. This clonotype has only a few counts. Antigen: not known. Study-wide results and caveats: One TCR beta motif, made up of about 8 highly homologous variants, appeared characteristic of ankylosing spondylitis blood. In ankylosing spondylitis patients, matched synovial fluid reportedly showed significant enrichment of disease-linked clones. Earlier work had already found some motif variants in reactive arthritis synovial fluid and blood. Disease-linked clones bore a CD8+ phenotype and were relatively rare in peripheral blood.

The germline V gene has CDR1 SGHRS and CDR2 YFSETQ. The CDR3 consists of 14 residues. With V trimmed by 0 bases and J by 8 bases, 5 bases remained unmatched. In making TCR beta libraries, quantitative 5'-RACE with molecular barcodes was used. One entry per CDR3 protein, called by TCRdb with MiXCR from the 5' RACE reads. The data contain roughly 470,000 distinct CDR3 sequences, roughly a quarter of them singletons. Sequencing input: blood, either unsorted or a sorted T cell fraction (not recorded which). The receptor was derived from a male donor with ankylosing spondylitis. This chain connects TRBV5-1 to TRBJ1-2; 9 nucleotides line up with TRBD1. CDR3 nucleotides: TGCGCCAGCAGCTTGGAAGGGACAGGGAGGGGCTACACCTTC. This codes for CASSLEGTGRGYTF.